These 20 T cell receptor beta chains originate from one sample sequenced in a study of long-term antiretroviral therapy in people with HIV. Runs used v3.0 of the immunoSEQ assay and were done at survey level. TCRdb's copy holds only in-frame clones and misses some; the assay was immunoSEQ multiplex PCR. The sample lists about 21,000 clones; 85% to 90% were seen once. The sequences come from unsorted PBMCs, collected 2.3 years after starting antiretroviral therapy. These receptors originate from a man in his sixties with HIV.

Worth noting for this clone: Compared with germline, one end of the junction differs, possibly owing to a read error. CDR3 coding DNA: TGCGCCAGCAGCAAAGAGGCGCAGGGGGACTACAATGAGCAGTTCTTC. It is translated as CASSKEAQGDYNEQFF. The chain joins TRBV4-3 to TRBJ2-1; 7 nucleotides line up with TRBD1. Per germline, CDR1 LGHNA and CDR2 YSLEER. The length of the CDR3 is 16 residues.

This clone was seen more than once but under ten times. This chain links TRBV5-1 with TRBJ2-7, with D perhaps matching TRBD2 (5 bases). Germline V gene sequence: CDR1 SGHRS, CDR2 YFSETQ. Trimming left V 5 bases short and J 9 bases short, with 15 bases between. The CDR3 has 12 residues. Written as DNA, the CDR3 is TGCGCCAGCAGTCCAGATTCAGAGGGGCAGTACTTC. Its translation is CASSPDSEGQYF.

The rearrangement links TRBV19 to TRBJ1-1; TRBD1 matches 7 bases. V lost 1 base to trimming and J lost 5 bases; unmatched junction nucleotides: 4. The CDR3 is made up of 14 amino acids. Germline values: CDR1 LNHDA, CDR2 SQIVND (reference sequence). The CDR3 bases are TGTGCCAGTAGTATAGCAGGGGGGGGAACTGAAGCTTTCTTT. Protein sequence: CASSIAGGGTEAFF.

This clone was observed once. The chain couples TRBV5-1 to TRBJ1-2; D is perhaps TRBD1 (5 bases). The ends were cut back, 5 bases at V and 4 bases at J, with 18 bases in the middle. CDR1 and CDR2 (germline): SGHRS, YFSETQ. This CDR3 has 15 residues. The CDR3 DNA is TGCGCCAGCAGTTTCAGCAGGCAGGGAACCTATGGCTACACCTTC. Protein sequence: CASSFSRQGTYGYTF. The entire variable domain, with the rest obtained from reference TRBV5-1 and TRBJ1-2, is as follows: KAGVTQTPRYLIKTRGQQVTLSCSPISGHRSVSWYQQTPGQGLQFLFEYFSETQRNKGNFPGRFSGRQFSNSRSEMNVSTLELGDSALYLCASSFSRQGTYGYTFGSGTRLTVV.

This chain connects TRBV5-4 to TRBJ2-6, with D possibly matching TRBD1 (5 bases). Germline V gene lookup returns CDR1 SGHNT and CDR2 YYREEE (reference sequence). The CDR3 sequence is 16 residues long. The germline V and J ends were trimmed by 0 bases and 0 bases, with 7 bases remaining between them. The CDR3 spells CASSLDRPSGANVLTF. CDR3 DNA: TGTGCCAGCAGCTTGGACAGGCCCTCTGGGGCCAACGTCCTGACTTTC.

This chain links TRBV9 with TRBJ2-3; 11 nucleotides line up with TRBD2. The CDR3 sequence is 17 residues long. V lost 1 base to trimming and J lost 3 bases; unmatched junction nucleotides: 7. Per the germline V gene, CDR1 is SGDLS and CDR2 is YYNGEE. CDR3 nucleotide sequence: TGTGCCAGCAGCGTACCCACTAGCGGGGGTTCGACAGATACGCAGTATTTT. Its protein is CASSVPTSGGSTDTQYF.

This clone showed up just once. The V and J genes are TRBV9 and TRBJ1-2; D gene unclear. Trimming stripped 0 bases from V and 1 base from J, with 13 bases between. CDR3 length: 16 amino acids. The V gene's germline CDR1 is SGDLS and CDR2 YYNGEE. CDR3 sequence (DNA): TGTGCCAGCAGCGTAGTTCCGGGATGGAGTAACTATGGCTACACCTTC. It encodes CASSVVPGWSNYGYTF.

The V call is TRBV27, the J call TRBJ1-1; tentatively, D is TRBD1 (5 bases). Looked up from germline, CDR1 is MNHEY and CDR2 is SMNVEV (reference sequence). The V end lost 6 bases, the J end lost 5 bases, and 13 bases lay between the germline ends. The CDR3 extends over 13 amino acids. The CDR3 nucleotides read TGTGCCAGCAGGTGGACAAGTAGGACTGAAGCTTTCTTT. Protein sequence: CASRWTSRTEAFF.

This chain joins TRBV5-1 and TRBJ1-4; 7 bases map to TRBD1. Losses at the gene ends were 4 bases for V and 7 bases for J; bases not matched to a gene: 7. The germline V gene has CDR1 SGHRS and CDR2 YFSETQ. This CDR3 contains 14 residues. The CDR3 coding sequence is TGCGCCAGCAGCCCGGGGACAGCGAGTGAAAAACTGTTTTTT. Translating gives CASSPGTASEKLFF.

J is TRBJ1-1 and V is TRBV10-2; D call uncertain. This CDR3 contains 17 residues. Trimming shortened V by 5 bases and J by 0 bases, and 19 bases separated the two germline ends. Germline V gives CDR1 WSHSY, CDR2 SAAADI. Here the CDR3 DNA reads TGCGCCAGCAGTCTACAACTCGGGCAGGTTTTGAACACTGAAGCTTTCTTT. Translation gives CASSLQLGQVLNTEAFF.

The V and J genes are TRBV27 and TRBJ1-2; D gene uncertain. V was cut by 1 base and J by 2 bases, with 11 bases left in between. Germline CDR1 reads MNHEY; CDR2 reads SMNVEV (reference sequence). The CDR3 is 15 residues long. Here the CDR3 DNA reads TGTGCCAGCAGTTTATATCGGGGATCGAACTATGGCTACACCTTC. It is translated as CASSLYRGSNYGYTF.

The chain combines TRBV5-1 with TRBJ1-2; 7 bases match TRBD1. This CDR3 is 14 amino acids long. V lost 10 bases and J lost 8; bases outside the gene matches: 17. CDR1 and CDR2 from the germline V gene are SGHRS and YFSETQ. CDR3 DNA: TGCGCCCTAACAGGACAGGTTCGAGTGAGGGGCTACACCTTC. Translation gives CALTGQVRVRGYTF.

The chain has TRBV30 and TRBJ1-4, with D maybe TRBD1 (5 bases). CDR1 is GTSNPN, CDR2 SVGIG, per germline (reference sequence). This CDR3 comprises 16 residues. V lost 3 bases to trimming and J lost 4 bases, with 18 bases between them. The CDR3, as DNA: TGTGCCTGGAGATCCTCGGGACGAAGAGATAATGAAAAACTGTTTTTT. Protein product: CAWRSSGRRDNEKLFF.

Only one count was recorded for this clone. V is TRBV14 and J is TRBJ1-2; D is possibly TRBD1 (5 bases). V was pared by 1 base and J by 8 bases, with 11 bases between. The CDR3 is made up of 13 amino acids. The germline V gene has CDR1 SGHDN and CDR2 FVKESK. The CDR3 DNA sequence: TGTGCCAGCAGCCAAGTTGGGGCGTGGGGCTACACCTTC. It specifies CASSQVGAWGYTF.

The rearrangement uses TRBV9 and TRBJ1-2, with 7 bases that match TRBD1. This CDR3 is built from 13 residues. The V gene's germline CDR1 is SGDLS and CDR2 YYNGEE. Trimming removed 2 bases from V and 8 bases from J; junction bases left unmatched: 6. This CDR3 reads CASSVTTGSGYTF. CDR3 coding DNA: TGTGCCAGCAGCGTCACGACAGGGAGCGGCTACACCTTC.

This clone appeared a single time. CDR3 amino acids: CASSPGTAWGTEAFF. DNA of the CDR3: TGCGCCAGCAGCCCGGGGACGGCCTGGGGCACTGAAGCTTTCTTT. The chain has TRBV5-1 and TRBJ1-1, with D perhaps matching TRBD1 (5 bases). In germline, CDR1 is SGHRS, CDR2 YFSETQ. The CDR3 runs to 15 residues. V lost 4 bases, J lost 4 bases, and 17 bases lay in between.

This clone was detected only once. This rearrangement joins TRBV5-1 to TRBJ1-2; TRBD1 matches 10 bases. CDR1 is SGHRS, CDR2 YFSETQ, per germline. The V gene end was trimmed by 4 bases and the J gene end by 6 bases; junction bases not matched to a gene: 6. This CDR3 comprises 14 residues. The CDR3: CASSTTGTGDGYTF. CDR3 in DNA: TGCGCCAGCAGCACCACCGGGACAGGGGATGGCTACACCTTC. The variable domain in full, completed from reference TRBV5-1 and TRBJ1-2, reads KAGVTQTPRYLIKTRGQQVTLSCSPISGHRSVSWYQQTPGQGLQFLFEYFSETQRNKGNFPGRFSGRQFSNSRSEMNVSTLELGDSALYLCASSTTGTGDGYTFGSGTRLTVV.

This chain uses TRBV5-1 with TRBJ2-1; 12 nucleotides line up with TRBD2. Trimming removed 4 bases from V and 8 bases from J; junction bases left unmatched: 7. The germline V gene has CDR1 SGHRS and CDR2 YFSETQ. The CDR3 spans 15 residues. The CDR3 DNA is TGCGCCAGCAGCCTACGACTAGCGGGAGTCGATGAGCAGTTCTTC. Amino acid sequence: CASSLRLAGVDEQFF.

The table lists this clone with a few counts. The chain is built from TRBV2 and TRBJ1-2; a weak D match, TRBD1 (6 bases). The CDR3 is 13 amino acids. Trimming stripped 9 bases from V and 6 bases from J, with 17 bases between. Germline values: CDR1 SNHLY, CDR2 FYNNEI. CDR3 DNA: TGTGCCAGGCGATCGGGGGGGCGTAATGGCTACACCTTC. This gives the protein CARRSGGRNGYTF.

This clone was counted a single time. The chain carries TRBV5-4 and TRBJ2-5, with D unclear. The germline V gene encodes CDR1 SGHNT and CDR2 YYREEE (reference sequence). The V gene lost 1 base and the J gene lost 2 bases, with 3 bases spanning the gap. The CDR3 length is 12 residues. This CDR3 reads CASSLKQETQYF. DNA for the CDR3: TGTGCCAGCAGCTTGAAACAAGAGACCCAGTACTTC.